This TCR beta chain appears in the sequencing data of a study of regulatory T cells in long-lasting Graves disease. CDR3 regions were amplified by Arm-PCR using iRepertoire HTBI primers to build TCR beta libraries. MiXCR, applied by TCRdb to the multiplex PCR reads, yields one record per CDR3 protein. Of 550,000 to 600,000 distinct CDR3 sequences in the sample, about 16% were seen once. The germline gives CDR1 MGHDK, CDR2 SYGVNS. V was shortened by 2 bases and J by 3 bases, with 11 bases between the two germline ends. This CDR3 comprises 14 residues. Time point reported: newly diagnosed GD, antithyroid drugs for less than 3 months. From PBMCs, RNA was extracted and then used to make the TCR library. The patients included were those that came from an endocrinology department in Xi'an, China. The data were also submitted as part of a second study, on T cells in Graves' hyperthyroidism and ophthalmopathy. As reported in that work: Patients aged 18 to 65 with hyperthyroidism were newly diagnosed, with duration under 2 months.

The specimen comprised peripheral blood mononuclear cells (PBMCs), sampled at new diagnosis, from a patient treated with antithyroid drugs. The sequence came from a man aged 18 to 29 with Graves disease. The rearrangement uses TRBV25-1 and TRBJ2-7, with D unclear. Here the CDR3 DNA reads TGTGCCAGCAGTGAAGTTGGAAGGGACTACGAGCAGTACTTC. Amino acid sequence: CASSEVGRDYEQYF.